The 3 T cell receptor beta chains reported below all come from one sample, sequenced in a study of CD4 and CD8 cells across lung adenocarcinoma regions (dated by TCRdb to the late 2010s). The library was obtained by PCR. Sequencing was performed on a HiSeq X Ten. TCRdb reanalyzed the raw reads on its own, using fastp at Q25 for trimming and MiXCR for clone calling, and kept in-frame beta chains. Every distinct CDR3 protein forms one entry, paired with its most common genes and DNA. This sample lists about 20,000 distinct CDR3 sequences; around 51% were detected once. Together, the top ten hold around a quarter of the sample. Source material: CD8+ T cells from the center of a lung tumor. The intended sense of this specimen's cell subset or site label: tumor center region. The source of these receptors is a female donor with lung adenocarcinoma. The CD4 and CD8 labels of this study may be unreliable.

By share, this clonotype counts as medium-sized (0.01 to 0.1%). J is TRBJ2-3 and V is TRBV27; D is unresolved. CDR1 and CDR2 (germline): MNHEY, SMNVEV (reference sequence). Trimming removed 5 bases from V and 0 bases from J, with 9 bases in between. The CDR3 loop spans 14 amino acids. The CDR3 nucleotides read TGTGCCAGCAGTCCCTTTACTAGCACAGATACGCAGTATTTT. Protein product: CASSPFTSTDTQYF.

This clonotype was detected a few times. The chain links TRBV6-4 to TRBJ2-1; possible D gene TRBD2, 6 bases. The CDR3 is 14 amino acids. Per the germline V gene, CDR1 is MRHNA and CDR2 is SNTAGT. Trimming took off 6 bases at V and 5 bases at J, with 14 bases between the two ends. The CDR3 nucleotides read TGTGCCAGCAGCGATTCCGGGGGTCACAATGAGCAGTTCTTC. Translating it yields CASSDSGGHNEQFF.

This clonotype showed up many times. The chain uses TRBV25-1 and TRBJ1-1; D perhaps matches TRBD1 (6 bases). Germline V gene sequence: CDR1 MGHDK, CDR2 SYGVNS. The CDR3 contains 16 residues. Trimming pared 8 bases from V and 1 base from J, leaving 20 bases between. The CDR3 protein is CASLSNRDVANTEAFF. Written as DNA, the CDR3 is TGTGCCAGCCTCTCAAACAGGGACGTGGCGAACACTGAAGCTTTCTTT.